What follows are 20 T cell receptor beta chains derived from one specimen sequenced in a study of early T cells in non-severe SARS-CoV-2 infection. MiXCR, run by TCRdb on the 5' RACE reads, gives a single entry per CDR3 protein. The sample lists 40,000 or so distinct CDR3 sequences; 4.5% to 7% were seen once. The sequencing here drew on whole blood, taken at baseline. These receptors were collected from an adult who was a healthcare worker with PCR-confirmed SARS-CoV-2 infection or an uninfected control (not recorded which).

In this sample, this clonotype turned up many times. The CDR3 loop is CASSLSYNEQFF. The DNA of the CDR3 is TGTGCCAGCAGTCTCTCCTACAATGAGCAGTTCTTC. This rearrangement joins TRBV3-1 to TRBJ2-1; D unclear. V was trimmed by 6 bases and J by 0 bases, leaving 3 bases between them. Germline values: CDR1 LGHDT, CDR2 YNNKEL (reference sequence). The CDR3 is 12 amino acids.

This clonotype was seen at least ten times. The chain has TRBV10-3 and TRBJ1-2, with 9 nucleotides matching TRBD1. V lost 8 bases, J lost 2 bases, and 24 bases stayed unmatched. CDR3 length: 20 residues. Germline V gene sequence: CDR1 ENHRY, CDR2 SYGVKD. The CDR3 region is CAIGTPQPGQGRAQNYGYTF. The CDR3 region has the DNA TGTGCCATCGGGACCCCCCAACCGGGACAGGGTAGAGCCCAGAACTATGGCTACACCTTC.

This clonotype has ten or more counts. The chain joins TRBV3-1 to TRBJ1-2; D gene ambiguous. CDR1 is LGHDT and CDR2 is YNNKEL in the germline V gene (reference sequence). The V end was cut by 1 base, the J end by 2 bases, with 5 bases between. The CDR3 runs to 13 residues. CDR3 DNA: TGTGCCAGCAGCCAAGCCGGCAACTATGGCTACACCTTC. This gives the protein CASSQAGNYGYTF. Variable domain in full (rest from reference TRBV3-1 and TRBJ1-2): DTAVSQTPKYLVTQMGNDKSIKCEQNLGHDTMYWYKQDSKKFLKIMFSYNNKELIINETVPNRFSPKSPDKAHLNLHINSLELGDSAVYFCASSQAGNYGYTFGSGTRLTVV.

This clonotype was observed many times. The chain couples TRBV3-1 to TRBJ2-4; tentatively, D is TRBD2 (6 bases). Germline V gene lookup returns CDR1 LGHDT and CDR2 YNNKEL (reference sequence). This CDR3 has 15 residues. Deletions cut 4 bases from V and 0 bases from J, with 10 bases between. The chain's CDR3 is CASSPEGLAKNIQYF. The CDR3 region has the DNA TGTGCCAGCAGCCCGGAGGGGTTAGCCAAAAACATTCAGTACTTC.

This clonotype was seen repeatedly, ten times or more. The rearrangement uses TRBV24-1 and TRBJ2-1; D perhaps matches TRBD2 (6 bases). Per the germline V gene, CDR1 is KGHDR and CDR2 is SFDVKD. The CDR3 is made up of 15 amino acids. V lost 5 bases to trimming and J lost 0 bases, with 10 bases between them. The CDR3 DNA reads TGTGCCACCAGTGGTCGGGGACTCTCCTACAATGAGCAGTTCTTC. Translating it yields CATSGRGLSYNEQFF.

The table lists this clonotype with many counts. The gene calls are TRBV13 and TRBJ1-1, with 7 bases lining up with TRBD1. Per the germline V gene, CDR1 is PRHDT and CDR2 is FYEKMQ (reference sequence). The CDR3 loop spans 12 amino acids. V was pared by 6 bases and J by 5 bases, with 3 bases of the junction left unmatched. CDR3 DNA: TGTGCCAGCAGGAGACAGGGAACTGAAGCTTTCTTT. Protein sequence: CASRRQGTEAFF. The full variable domain, with the rest looked up from reference TRBV13 and TRBJ1-1, is AAGVIQSPRHLIKEKRETATLKCYPIPRHDTVYWYQQGPGQDPQFLISFYEKMQSDKGSIPDRFSAQQFSDYHSELNMSSLELGDSALYFCASRRQGTEAFFGQGTRLTVV.

This clonotype was observed at least ten times. This chain links TRBV29-1 with TRBJ1-1; D remains ambiguous. Germline V CDR1 and CDR2: SQVTM, ANQGSEA. The CDR3 totals 10 residues. Trimming took 5 bases from V and 6 from J, leaving 7 bases between them. The CDR3 sequence: CSVMSAEAFF. The CDR3 DNA follows: TGCAGCGTTATGTCCGCTGAAGCTTTCTTT.

This clonotype was detected many times. This chain joins TRBV28 and TRBJ2-1, with 9 bases identical to TRBD2. The CDR3 consists of 17 residues. Germline-derived CDR1 and CDR2 are MDHEN and SYDVKM. The CDR3 here is CATRGRLGREGHNEQFF. DNA of the CDR3: TGTGCAACGCGGGGGAGGTTGGGGCGGGAGGGCCACAATGAGCAGTTCTTC.

This clonotype has only a few counts. This chain links TRBV27 with TRBJ1-1; D perhaps matches TRBD1 (5 bases). The germline V gene encodes CDR1 MNHEY and CDR2 SMNVEV (reference sequence). The CDR3 is 13 residues long. V was pared by 3 bases and J by 4 bases, with 9 bases between. CDR3 in DNA: TGTGCCAGCAGTTTCCGGGGGGGCACTGAAGCTTTCTTT. Protein: CASSFRGGTEAFF.

This clonotype was counted between two and nine times. The chain employs TRBV19 and TRBJ2-3; TRBD2 might be the D (6 bases). Germline V gene data show CDR1 as LNHDA and CDR2 as SQIVND (reference sequence). This CDR3 has 17 residues. The germline V and J ends were trimmed by 8 bases and 5 bases, with 26 bases remaining between them. The DNA for the CDR3 is TGTGCCAGTTCAACCTTCGGGCGGGGCTCCTCGGGAGATACGCAGTATTTT. This gives the protein CASSTFGRGSSGDTQYF.

This clonotype was seen many times. This CDR3 is CASSLDRNFEQFF. The CDR3 bases are TGTGCCAGCAGCTTAGATAGGAACTTTGAGCAGTTCTTC. This chain links TRBV11-2 with TRBJ2-1; D unresolved. The CDR3 extends over 13 amino acids. Trimming stripped 0 bases from V and 9 bases from J, with 9 bases between. Germline V CDR1 and CDR2: SGHAT, FQNNGV.

This chain joins TRBV12-3 or TRBV12-4 and TRBJ1-2, with 8 nucleotides matching TRBD1. This CDR3 is 13 amino acids long. J was trimmed by 6 bases and V by 4 bases; bases with no gene match: 4. The CDR3 nucleotides are TGTGCCAGCAGTTCGCGGACAGGGAATGGCTACACCTTC. It translates to CASSSRTGNGYTF.

Remarks on this clonotype: It may be a read error: a sequence one base away is much more abundant. The rearrangement joins TRBV6-5 to TRBJ1-6, with TRBD1 matching over 9 bases. This CDR3 spans 15 amino acids. CDR1 MNHEY and CDR2 SVGAGI come from the germline V gene. The CDR3 reads CASSGGQGNNSSLHF. CDR3 DNA: TGTGCCAGCAGTGGCGGACAGGGGAATAATTCATCCCTCCACTTT.

This clonotype was recorded at least ten times. The chain's CDR3 is CASSPSGGTDTQYF. The CDR3 DNA reads as TGTGCCAGCAGCCCTTCCGGAGGGACAGATACGCAGTATTTT. The J gene is TRBJ2-3, the V gene TRBV7-9; weak D call: TRBD2 (6 bases). V was pared by 5 bases and J by 3 bases, with 12 bases between. Germline loops: CDR1 SEHNR, CDR2 FQNEAQ (reference sequence). CDR3 length equals 14 residues.

This clonotype was found many times. The rearrangement joins TRBV28 to TRBJ1-1; 9 positions match TRBD1. The germline gives CDR1 MDHEN, CDR2 SYDVKM. The CDR3 loop spans 16 amino acids. Trimming removed 6 bases from V and 0 bases from J; junction bases left unmatched: 8. CDR3 nucleotide sequence: TGTGCCAGCAGACCGGGACAGGGAGTCGTGAACACTGAAGCTTTCTTT. Translated, it gives CASRPGQGVVNTEAFF.

This clonotype occurred many times. The chain employs TRBV19 and TRBJ2-3; TRBD2 aligns across 9 bases. There are 14 residues in the CDR3. Germline V gene lookup returns CDR1 LNHDA and CDR2 SQIVND (reference sequence). V trimming: 7 bases; J trimming: 1 base; junction bases outside the gene matches: 3. The CDR3 sequence is CASTASGGTDTQYF. CDR3 in DNA: TGTGCCAGTACCGCTAGCGGGGGCACAGATACGCAGTATTTT.

This clonotype has a count of ten or more. V and J are TRBV5-4 and TRBJ2-5, with D perhaps TRBD1 (6 bases). This CDR3 has 15 amino acids. V lost 3 bases and J 1 base, leaving 13 bases between the germline ends. The germline CDR1 and CDR2 sequences are SGHNT and YYREEE (reference sequence). Here the CDR3 reads CASSWDTRSQETQYF. The CDR3, as DNA: TGTGCCAGCAGCTGGGACACTCGGTCCCAAGAGACCCAGTACTTC.

Only a few counts were recorded for this clonotype. The chain has TRBV5-6 and TRBJ2-3; tentatively, D is TRBD2 (6 bases). The germline V gene has CDR1 SGHDT and CDR2 YYEEEE. This CDR3 has 16 amino acids. Trimming took 0 bases from V and 1 from J, leaving 12 bases between them. The CDR3 DNA sequence: TGTGCCAGCAGCTTGGCCGGGTTAGCGGGCACAGATACGCAGTATTTT. Its translation: CASSLAGLAGTDTQYF.

This clonotype was observed many times. The chain uses TRBV7-2 and TRBJ2-7; 10 bases map to TRBD1. The germline CDR1 and CDR2 sequences are SGHTA and FQGNSA. This CDR3 has 17 residues. Germline trimming cut 2 bases from V and 2 bases from J; bases unmatched to any gene: 9. The CDR3 sequence: CASSLSTGGTLAYEQYF. CDR3 DNA: TGTGCCAGCAGCTTATCGACAGGGGGCACCCTCGCCTACGAGCAGTACTTC.

In its sample, this clonotype was seen many times. V usage is TRBV9 and J usage is TRBJ1-1, with D hard to call. Trimming cost V 0 bases and J 5 bases, with 11 bases left between them. CDR3 length: 14 residues. The germline gives CDR1 SGDLS, CDR2 YYNGEE. The CDR3 loop is CASSVVSGRTEAFF. CDR3 DNA sequence: TGTGCCAGCAGCGTAGTGTCGGGGAGGACTGAAGCTTTCTTT. Full variable domain (rest looked up from reference TRBV9 and TRBJ1-1): DSGVTQTPKHLITATGQRVTLRCSPRSGDLSVYWYQQSLDQGLQFLIQYYNGEERAKGNILERFSAQQFPDLHSELNLSSLELGDSALYFCASSVVSGRTEAFFGQGTRLTVV.